Here is one T cell receptor beta chain with its context. The sample originates from a study of OX40 agonist ivuxolimab in advanced cancers. Sequencing used immunoSEQ multiplex PCR; TCRdb keeps in-frame clones, though not all of them. The top ten clones hold roughly 3% of a sample with about 58,000 clones, over 80% of them seen once. This CDR3 comprises 15 residues. The ends lost 2 bases at V and 3 bases at J; junction bases unmatched: 3. Germline-derived CDR1 and CDR2 are SGHRS and YFSETQ. The chain has TRBV5-1 and TRBJ2-2, with 8 bases fitting TRBD1. The sequence was collected from an adult with an advanced solid tumor such as melanoma, head and neck, liver or kidney cancer. The material was CD4+ or CD8+ T cells sorted from blood, obtained in a trial of the OX40 agonist ivuxolimab. CDR3 region: CASSFQGADTGELFF. As DNA, the CDR3 is TGCGCCAGCAGCTTTCAGGGGGCGGACACCGGGGAGCTGTTTTTT.